Listed below are T cell receptor beta chains from one sample, sequenced in a study of blood T cell repertoires in COVID-19. The protocol was immunoSEQ multiplex PCR, while the TCRdb copy is restricted to in-frame clones and leaves out a portion. This table holds about 220,000 clones, 70% to 90% found once. What was sequenced was PBMCs or T cells enriched from blood (not recorded which). The source of these receptors is a woman between 50 and 59 years old with acute COVID-19. CDR3s include the opening cysteine and the closing phenylalanine or tryptophan. D genes are given only for firm matches. Rows give clone size only sometimes, using once, few, many, or a class for an expanded clone.

.,TRBV27,few,TRBJ2-5,TGTGCCATCAGCCACTTGGGGAGGGAGACCCAGTACTTC,CAISHLGRETQYF
TRBD2,TRBV28,.,TRBJ2-1,TGTGCCAGCAGTTTAAGGACTAGCGGGAGGCTAGAGCAGTTCTTC,CASSLRTSGRLEQFF
TRBD1,TRBV15,.,TRBJ2-7,TGTGCCACCAGCAGAGTGATTGGACAGGGGTCCTACGAGCAGTACTTC,CATSRVIGQGSYEQYF
TRBD2,TRBV6-5,few,TRBJ2-7,TGTGCCAGCGGGGCTAGCGGGAGTTTGTACGAGCAGTACTTC,CASGASGSLYEQYF
.,TRBV19,few,TRBJ2-2,TGTGCCAGTAGTATTTATGCGGAGAACACCGGGGAGCTGTTTTTT,CASSIYAENTGELFF
TRBD2,TRBV10-1,.,TRBJ2-7,TGCGCCAGCAGGGGACTAGCGGGGACCTACGAGCAGTACTTC,CASRGLAGTYEQYF
TRBD1,TRBV5-5,.,TRBJ1-4,TGTGCCAGCAGCTTCCGCCTACAGGGGGTGAATGAAAAACTGTTTTTT,CASSFRLQGVNEKLFF
.,TRBV28,.,TRBJ1-6,TGTGCCAGCAGTCCCCCCCCGGGGGGGTTTGACTCCTATAATTCACCCCTCCACTTT,CASSPPPGGFDSYNSPLHF
.,TRBV7-9,.,TRBJ2-7,TGTGCCAGCAGCTTAGCGTCTGTGACTAGGACCACCGTCGAGCAGTACTTC,CASSLASVTRTTVEQYF
TRBD2,TRBV5-1,.,TRBJ2-1,TGCGCCAGCAGCATACTAGCGGAACCCCTCAATGAGCAGTTCTTC,CASSILAEPLNEQFF